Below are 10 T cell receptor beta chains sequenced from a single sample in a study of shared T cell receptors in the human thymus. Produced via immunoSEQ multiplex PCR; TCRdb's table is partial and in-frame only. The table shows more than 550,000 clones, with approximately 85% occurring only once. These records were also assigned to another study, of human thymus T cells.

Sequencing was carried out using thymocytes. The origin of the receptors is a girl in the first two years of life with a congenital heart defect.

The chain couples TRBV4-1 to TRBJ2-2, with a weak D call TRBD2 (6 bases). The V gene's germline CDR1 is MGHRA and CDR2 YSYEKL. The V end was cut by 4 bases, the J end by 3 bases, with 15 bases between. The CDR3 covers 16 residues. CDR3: CASSRRVGLHTGELFF. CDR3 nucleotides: TGCGCCAGCAGCCGGAGGGTAGGGCTGCACACCGGGGAGCTGTTTTTT.

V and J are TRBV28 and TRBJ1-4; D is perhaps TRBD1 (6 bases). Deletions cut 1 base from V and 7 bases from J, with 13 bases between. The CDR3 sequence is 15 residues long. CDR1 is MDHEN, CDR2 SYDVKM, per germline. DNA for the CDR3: TGTGCCAGCAGTTTATACAGGGCATGCGGTGAAAAACTGTTTTTT. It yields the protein CASSLYRACGEKLFF.

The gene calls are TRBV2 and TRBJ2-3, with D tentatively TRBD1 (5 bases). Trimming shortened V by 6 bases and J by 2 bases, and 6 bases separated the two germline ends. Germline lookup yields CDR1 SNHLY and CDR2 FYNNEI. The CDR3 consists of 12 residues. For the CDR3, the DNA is TGTGCCAGCAGCAGGGACACAGATACGCAGTATTTT. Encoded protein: CASSRDTDTQYF.

The CDR3 spells CASSLAQRGAYKYGYEQYF. DNA for the CDR3: TGTGCCAGCAGCTTAGCCCAACGGGGGGCCTATAAGTATGGCTACGAGCAGTACTTC. The rearrangement joins TRBV7-2 to TRBJ2-7; weak D call: TRBD2 (7 bases). Germline CDR1 and CDR2: SGHTA and FQGNSA. V was shortened by 0 bases and J by 3 bases, with 24 bases between the two germline ends. This CDR3 contains 19 residues.

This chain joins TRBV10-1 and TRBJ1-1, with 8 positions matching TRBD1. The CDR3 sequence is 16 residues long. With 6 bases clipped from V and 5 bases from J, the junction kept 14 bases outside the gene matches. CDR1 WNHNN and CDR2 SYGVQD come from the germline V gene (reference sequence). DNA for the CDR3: TGCGCCAGCAGGGATTCCAACAGGGGGACGAGAACTGAAGCTTTCTTT. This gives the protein CASRDSNRGTRTEAFF.

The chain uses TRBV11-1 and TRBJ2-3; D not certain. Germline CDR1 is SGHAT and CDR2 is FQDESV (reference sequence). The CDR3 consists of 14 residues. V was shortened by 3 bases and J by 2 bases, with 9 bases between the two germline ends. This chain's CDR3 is CASSFPRFTDTQYF. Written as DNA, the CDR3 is TGTGCCAGCAGCTTCCCCAGATTCACAGATACGCAGTATTTT.

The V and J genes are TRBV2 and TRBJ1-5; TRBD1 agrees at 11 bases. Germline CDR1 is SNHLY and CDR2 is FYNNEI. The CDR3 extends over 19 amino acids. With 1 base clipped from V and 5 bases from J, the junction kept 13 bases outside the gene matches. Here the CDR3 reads CASSEVVKEGQGGDQPQHF. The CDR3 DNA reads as TGTGCCAGCAGTGAAGTAGTTAAAGAGGGACAGGGGGGGGATCAGCCCCAGCATTTT.

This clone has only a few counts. In DNA form, the CDR3 reads TGTGCCATCAGGGGGACAGATTTTAACTATGGCTACACCTTC. Protein: CAIRGTDFNYGYTF. The chain links TRBV10-3 to TRBJ1-2; 7 bases match TRBD1. This CDR3 comprises 14 residues. V shed 6 bases, J shed 1 base, and the junction held 5 bases outside the gene matches. CDR1 and CDR2 (germline): ENHRY, SYGVKD.

The CDR3 region is CASSLRVRVYGYTF. Written as DNA, the CDR3 is TGTGCCAGCAGCTTACGGGTCCGGGTGTATGGCTACACCTTC. J is TRBJ1-2 and V is TRBV5-6, with D unresolved. The germline V gene encodes CDR1 SGHDT and CDR2 YYEEEE. Trimming took off 2 bases at V and 5 bases at J, with 13 bases between the two ends. The CDR3 has 14 amino acids.

The CDR3 DNA reads TGTGCCAGCAGCTTGGTACGGACAGGGCTGGTTGCCAAAAACATTCAGTACTTC. This codes for CASSLVRTGLVAKNIQYF. The chain links TRBV5-6 to TRBJ2-4; 8 bases fit TRBD1. Trimming cost V 0 bases and J 1 base; bases outside gene matches: 9. Per germline, CDR1 SGHDT and CDR2 YYEEEE. CDR3 size: 18 residues.